This entry lists 12 T cell receptor beta chains sequenced from one sample in a study of identical twins. Via MiXCR, TCRdb re-called the 5' RACE reads, giving one row per CDR3 protein. This table holds 460,000 or so distinct CDR3 sequences, about 14% found once. This sample also belongs to another study, concerning yellow fever vaccine responses in identical twins.

Sample: CD4+ T cells sorted from blood. These TCRs come from a young woman in good health.

This clonotype came up a few times. The gene calls are TRBV7-9 and TRBJ2-3; 7 bases agree with TRBD2. This CDR3 region has 15 residues. Germline assignment: CDR1 SEHNR and CDR2 FQNEAQ (reference sequence). Unmatched junction bases numbered 8, after V lost 3 bases and J lost 5 bases. CDR3 bases: TGTGCCAGCAGCTTCGGGGGGTCCGGTGGAGATACGCAGTATTTT. Its translation is CASSFGGSGGDTQYF.

The V gene is TRBV14, the J gene TRBJ2-7; maybe TRBD2 (6 bases). Germline-derived CDR1 and CDR2 are SGHDN and FVKESK. CDR3 length: 18 amino acids. Trimming removed 0 bases at V and 3 bases at J, with 21 bases between. Here the CDR3 DNA reads TGTGCCAGCAGCCAAGAAAGGAGGGGATGGGACGTAGGCTACGAGCAGTACTTC. It yields the protein CASSQERRGWDVGYEQYF.

This clonotype was seen a few times. The chain employs TRBV5-1 and TRBJ2-1; TRBD2 aligns across 13 bases. The germline V gene encodes CDR1 SGHRS and CDR2 YFSETQ. Unmatched junction bases numbered 6, after V lost 4 bases and J lost 8 bases. The CDR3 length is 15 residues. The CDR3 DNA reads TGCGCCAGCAGCCCGGGACTAGCGGGATACGATGAGCAGTTCTTC. Translation: CASSPGLAGYDEQFF.

This chain's CDR3 is CASSFRISGANVLTF. CDR3 DNA sequence: TGTGCCAGCAGCTTCAGGATCTCTGGGGCCAACGTCCTGACTTTC. The rearrangement uses TRBV11-2 and TRBJ2-6; D gene ambiguous. The CDR3 runs 15 residues. Germline V CDR1 and CDR2: SGHAT, FQNNGV. With 3 bases removed from V and 0 bases from J, the gap between germline ends came to 6 bases.

The chain joins TRBV13 to TRBJ2-7, with D uncertain. Germline values: CDR1 PRHDT, CDR2 FYEKMQ (reference sequence). V lost 1 base and J 7 bases, leaving 14 bases between the germline ends. This CDR3 region has 14 residues. This chain's CDR3 is CASSLVSTSGEQYF. The CDR3 DNA is TGTGCCAGCAGCTTAGTCTCGACCTCCGGGGAGCAGTACTTC.

The chain recombines TRBV24-1 with TRBJ2-5; D not resolved. The CDR3 spans 14 residues. Trimming stripped 6 bases from V and 3 bases from J, with 13 bases between. Germline lookup yields CDR1 KGHDR and CDR2 SFDVKD. The CDR3: CATSYGGMEETQYF. CDR3 bases: TGTGCCACCAGTTACGGCGGAATGGAAGAGACCCAGTACTTC.

The gene calls are TRBV12-3 or TRBV12-4 and TRBJ1-5; 12 bases agree with TRBD1. This CDR3 is built from 17 residues. The V segment lost 3 bases and the J segment 7 bases; nucleotides outside the gene matches: 10. Here the CDR3 reads CASSLRVGQGAKQPQHF. For the CDR3, the DNA is TGTGCCAGCAGTTTGAGGGTGGGACAGGGGGCAAAACAGCCCCAGCATTTT.

This clonotype was detected a few times. V and J are TRBV7-3 and TRBJ2-3; possibly TRBD1 for D (6 bases). This CDR3 has 15 residues. Trimming left V 5 bases short and J 5 bases short, with 17 bases between. Germline-derived CDR1 and CDR2 are SGHTA and FQGTGA. The CDR3 nucleotides read TGTGCCAGCAGCCGTCAGGGGCTTGGGGGAGATACGCAGTATTTT. Amino acids: CASSRQGLGGDTQYF.

This clonotype has a handful of counts. The J gene is TRBJ2-2, the V gene TRBV4-1; weak D call: TRBD1 (5 bases). The CDR3 runs 19 residues. Germline assignment: CDR1 MGHRA and CDR2 YSYEKL. The V end lost 0 bases, the J end lost 0 bases, and 17 bases lay between the germline ends. In DNA form, the CDR3 reads TGCGCCAGCAGCCAAGATGGGGCGGCAGGCAGGACGAACACCGGGGAGCTGTTTTTT. It codes for CASSQDGAAGRTNTGELFF.

This clonotype turned up a few times. The chain links TRBV7-9 to TRBJ2-2, with 10 bases that match TRBD1. Trimming at V came to 4 bases and at J to 4 bases, leaving 6 bases not matched to a gene. The germline CDR1 and CDR2 sequences are SEHNR and FQNEAQ (reference sequence). The CDR3 runs 16 residues. CDR3 in DNA: TGTGCCAGCAGCTCCTCCGGGACAGGGGTCACCGGGGAGCTGTTTTTT. Translation: CASSSSGTGVTGELFF. Combining the CDR3 with reference TRBV7-9 and TRBJ2-2 gives the whole variable domain DTGVSQNPRHKITKRGQNVTFRCDPISEHNRLYWYRQTLGQGPEFLTYFQNEAQLEKSRLLSDRFSAERPKGSFSTLEIQRTEQGDSAMYLCASSSSGTGVTGELFFGEGSRLTVL.

The sample holds a few counts of this clonotype. The rearrangement joins TRBV7-2 to TRBJ2-7; 13 bases map to TRBD2. The CDR3 loop spans 17 amino acids. The V and J ends lost 5 bases and 0 bases, in that order; junction bases with no gene match: 7. CDR1 and CDR2 (germline): SGHTA, FQGNSA. The CDR3: CASSIGTSGASSYEQYF. The CDR3 coding sequence is TGTGCCAGCAGCATTGGGACTAGCGGGGCTAGCTCCTACGAGCAGTACTTC.

This chain links TRBV12-3 or TRBV12-4 with TRBJ2-6; D is unresolved. V was pared by 1 base and J by 0 bases, with 10 bases between. There are 17 residues in the CDR3. The CDR3 is CASSLGSRVSGANVLTF. The CDR3 DNA reads as TGTGCCAGCAGTTTAGGGTCTAGGGTCTCTGGGGCCAACGTCCTGACTTTC.